The TCR beta chain described here comes from a study of blood T cell repertoires in COVID-19. Across the study: The United States, Italy and Spain provided the acute and convalescent COVID-19 samples. T cells, B-cell-depleted T cells, or PBMCs provided the cDNA or gDNA that served as material.

CDR3 length: 16 residues. V was cut by 4 bases and J by 5 bases, with 21 bases left in between. Germline V gene sequence: CDR1 ENHRY, CDR2 SYGVKD. In the authors' methods: Using reference gene primer amplification, nucleated cell counts were estimated. Here immunoSEQ multiplex PCR was the method, and the copy in TCRdb shows in-frame clones only, minus some. V, J and clone size reflect that table, while D and trimming were determined from the DNA. The profile shows approximately 350,000 clones, roughly 90% of them singletons. Recruited during active infection, patients (from Seattle) were subsequently followed longitudinally.

This TCR was recovered from a woman in her twenties or thirties with COVID-19, enrolled during active disease. Input material: peripheral blood. The chain combines TRBV10-3 with TRBJ2-7; a weak D match, TRBD2 (5 bases). The CDR3 protein is CAISGGSPRDGHEQYF. The CDR3 DNA is TGTGCCATCAGTGGGGGTTCCCCCCGGGATGGACACGAGCAGTACTTC.